This T cell receptor (beta chain) was sequenced during a study of TIL therapy for anti-PD-1-resistant metastatic lung cancer. Study details: Four tumors were EGFR-mutant and two were ALK-rearranged.

The libraries were made with immunoSEQ v3. Each library reached about 2.1 million read pairs, or roughly 5-6.5 million at deep level. Repertoires were generated with immunoSEQ multiplex PCR, while TCRdb's copy carries only in-frame clones and drops some. The table records roughly 54,000 clones, roughly 91% of them present only once. Time point given: pre-treatment sample, taken before nivolumab and TIL therapy. Patients were adults with stage 4 NSCLC. V shed 8 bases and J 2 bases; nucleotides not matched to a gene: 2. CDR1 and CDR2 (germline): SGHTA, FQGTGA. CDR3 length equals 13 residues. This material consisted of blood, taken at baseline. The chain is built from TRBV7-3 and TRBJ2-2; 7 nucleotides agree with TRBD1. The TCR comes from a person aged 25-85 years with non-small cell lung cancer. In DNA form, the CDR3 reads TGTGCCAGCCGGACAGGAAACACCGGGGAGCTGTTTTTT. It translates to CASRTGNTGELFF. The full variable domain, completed using reference TRBV7-3 and TRBJ2-2, is GAGVSQTPSNKVTEKGKYVELRCDPISGHTALYWYRQSLGQGPEFLIYFQGTGAADDSGLPNDRFFAVRPEGSVSTLKIQRTERGDSAVYLCASRTGNTGELFFGEGSRLTVL.